The 27 T cell receptor beta chains reported below all come from one sample, sequenced in a study of blood T cell repertoires in COVID-19. TCRdb keeps only in-frame clones here, not all; method: immunoSEQ multiplex PCR. The table shows more than 200,000 clones, with about 90% occurring only once. The specimen was PBMCs or T cells enriched from blood (not recorded which). The receptors here all came from a woman aged 25 to 39 with acute COVID-19.

This clone was observed a single time. DNA for the CDR3: TGTGCCAGCAGCCCCAAAAACAGGGTTTTTGAGACCCAGTACTTC. Translated, it gives CASSPKNRVFETQYF. The chain is built from TRBV14 and TRBJ2-5; possible D gene TRBD1, 6 bases. Per germline, CDR1 SGHDN and CDR2 FVKESK. Trimming removed 4 bases at V and 5 bases at J, with 17 bases between. The CDR3 consists of 15 residues.

The V and J genes are TRBV28 and TRBJ1-2; TRBD1 might be the D (5 bases). The CDR3 length is 14 residues. CDR1 is MDHEN, CDR2 SYDVKM, per germline. V was shortened by 3 bases and J by 8 bases, with 16 bases between the two germline ends. The CDR3 bases are TGTGCCAGCAGTTTTCAGGGCCCCTGGCGGGGCTACACCTTC. Translation gives CASSFQGPWRGYTF.

This sequence joins TRBV2 and TRBJ1-1, with D possibly matching TRBD1 (6 bases). CDR3 length equals 12 residues. The germline CDR1 and CDR2 sequences are SNHLY and FYNNEI. V gave up 10 bases and J gave up 1 base, with 10 bases separating them. The CDR3 DNA is TGTGCCACCGAGGGACAGAACACTGAAGCTTTCTTT. It is translated as CATEGQNTEAFF.

This chain joins TRBV5-1 and TRBJ2-7; tentative D call: TRBD2 (6 bases). V lost 7 bases and J lost 2, with 19 bases in between. Germline V gene lookup returns CDR1 SGHRS and CDR2 YFSETQ. There are 15 residues in the CDR3. DNA for the CDR3: TGCGCCAGCTGCAGAGCTTCGGGAGTTCCCTACGAGCAGTACTTC. As protein: CASCRASGVPYEQYF. The complete variable domain, with remaining parts taken from reference TRBV5-1 and TRBJ2-7, reads KAGVTQTPRYLIKTRGQQVTLSCSPISGHRSVSWYQQTPGQGLQFLFEYFSETQRNKGNFPGRFSGRQFSNSRSEMNVSTLELGDSALYLCASCRASGVPYEQYFGPGTRLTVT.

V is TRBV5-1 and J is TRBJ2-5; 9 positions agree with TRBD2. This CDR3 contains 14 residues. Germline CDR1 SGHRS, CDR2 YFSETQ. After removal of 3 bases from V and 9 bases from J, the junction contained 9 bases not matched to a gene. This CDR3 reads CASSSLAGEGAQYF. For the CDR3, the DNA is TGCGCCAGCAGCTCCTTAGCGGGGGAAGGGGCCCAGTACTTC.

This clone came up once. The chain employs TRBV7-3 and TRBJ2-2, with 7 bases lining up with TRBD2. With V trimmed by 1 base and J by 2 bases, 4 bases remained unmatched. This CDR3 contains 16 residues. The V gene's germline CDR1 is SGHTA and CDR2 FQGTGA. The CDR3 sequence: CASSLNGGKNTGELFF. For the CDR3, the DNA is TGTGCCAGCAGCTTAAACGGGGGGAAAAACACCGGGGAGCTGTTTTTT.

J is TRBJ2-1 and V is TRBV11-1, with TRBD2 as a possible D gene (5 bases). The CDR3 is made up of 14 amino acids. In germline, CDR1 is SGHAT, CDR2 FQDESV (reference sequence). Trimming stripped 4 bases from V and 4 bases from J, with 11 bases between. CDR3 DNA: TGTGCCAGCAGCTCCCGGGGTCTTTACAATGAGCAGTTCTTC. Translating it yields CASSSRGLYNEQFF.

The table lists this clone with a count of one. The chain combines TRBV29-1 with TRBJ2-7, with 7 bases aligning to TRBD2. CDR1 and CDR2 from the germline V gene are SQVTM and ANQGSEA. V trimming: 3 bases; J trimming: 9 bases; junction bases outside the gene matches: 2. This CDR3 is 10 amino acids long. CDR3 nucleotide sequence: TGCAGCGTTGAGTCGGGGGGGCAGTACTTC. This encodes CSVESGGQYF.

The V call is TRBV7-2, the J call TRBJ2-5; 10 nucleotides match TRBD1. The germline gives CDR1 SGHTA, CDR2 FQGNSA. The CDR3 runs 15 residues. J was trimmed by 7 bases and V by 5 bases; bases with no gene match: 10. The CDR3 sequence: CASSATTGGSGTQYF. CDR3 coding DNA: TGTGCCAGCAGCGCCACGACAGGGGGCTCGGGGACCCAGTACTTC. Full variable domain (remainder filled in from reference TRBV7-2 and TRBJ2-5): GAGVSQSPSNKVTEKGKDVELRCDPISGHTALYWYRQSLGQGLEFLIYFQGNSAPDKSGLPSDRFSAERTGGSVSTLTIQRTQQEDSAVYLCASSATTGGSGTQYFGPGTRLLVL.

The chain combines TRBV20-1 with TRBJ2-1, with D possibly called TRBD1 or TRBD2 (6 bases each). Germline V gene data show CDR1 as DFQATT and CDR2 as SNEGSKA (reference sequence). The CDR3 is 14 residues long. V shed 3 bases and J shed 4 bases, with 13 bases lying between them. CDR3: CSASGGTLYNEQFF. In DNA, the CDR3 is TGCAGTGCTAGTGGAGGGACACTTTACAATGAGCAGTTCTTC.

This rearrangement joins TRBV6-1 to TRBJ1-2; D is unresolved. V shed 1 base and J shed 7 bases, with 7 bases lying between them. Germline lookup yields CDR1 MNHNS and CDR2 SASEGT. This CDR3 is built from 12 residues. In DNA, the CDR3 is TGTGCCAGCAGTGAAGTAGCAGCTGGCTACACCTTC. The encoded protein is CASSEVAAGYTF.

The V and J genes are TRBV9 and TRBJ2-5; 9 nucleotides align to TRBD2. Germline assignment: CDR1 SGDLS and CDR2 YYNGEE. The CDR3 consists of 20 residues. J was trimmed by 0 bases and V by 2 bases; bases with no gene match: 17. The CDR3 nucleotides are TGTGCCAGCAGCGTGGGAGGGGTAGCGGGGGCAACCTTGTACCAAGAGACCCAGTACTTC. It yields the protein CASSVGGVAGATLYQETQYF.

The chain links TRBV30 to TRBJ1-5; 9 bases line up with TRBD1. Germline V CDR1 and CDR2: GTSNPN, SVGIG (reference sequence). The CDR3 totals 15 residues. Trimming at V came to 3 bases and at J to 6 bases, leaving 9 bases not matched to a gene. Here the CDR3 DNA reads TGTGCCTGGAGCCCGAGGGACAGGGACTTTCAGCCCCAGCATTTT. The encoded protein is CAWSPRDRDFQPQHF. Together with reference TRBV30 and TRBJ1-5, the CDR3 gives the full variable domain: SQTIHQWPATLVQPVGSPLSLECTVEGTSNPNLYWYRQAAGRGLQLLFYSVGIGQISSEVPQNLSASRPQDRQFILSSKKLLLSDSGFYLCAWSPRDRDFQPQHFGDGTRLSIL.

This chain links TRBV14 with TRBJ1-1; tentative D call: TRBD1 (5 bases). V dropped 6 bases and J dropped 1 base, with 6 bases sitting between them. Looked up from germline, CDR1 is SGHDN and CDR2 is FVKESK. The CDR3 runs to 12 residues. The CDR3 bases are TGTGCCAGCAGAGGACAGAACACTGAAGCTTTCTTT. The encoded protein is CASRGQNTEAFF.

This chain uses TRBV5-1 with TRBJ1-1; D not certain. The ends were cut back, 1 base at V and 3 bases at J, with 13 bases in the middle. The germline gives CDR1 SGHRS, CDR2 YFSETQ. This CDR3 comprises 15 residues. The CDR3 nucleotides read TGCGCCAGCAGCTTGTACGGTCGCGGGGACACTGAAGCTTTCTTT. Protein sequence: CASSLYGRGDTEAFF.

The chain joins TRBV30 to TRBJ2-7; possibly TRBD2 for D (5 bases). The CDR3 totals 15 residues. The germline V gene encodes CDR1 GTSNPN and CDR2 SVGIG (reference sequence). V lost 2 bases to trimming and J lost 0 bases, with 14 bases between them. The chain's CDR3 is CAWSLGSARSYEQYF. Written as DNA, the CDR3 is TGTGCCTGGAGTCTGGGTAGCGCCCGCTCCTACGAGCAGTACTTC.

The chain has TRBV10-3 and TRBJ2-7; the match to TRBD1 covers 10 bases. The V segment lost 4 bases and the J segment 3 bases; nucleotides outside the gene matches: 24. Germline V CDR1 and CDR2: ENHRY, SYGVKD. This CDR3 has 21 amino acids. CDR3 sequence (DNA): TGTGCCATCAGTGCCCTATTAGGGACAGGGGAGATTGTGGAACGCTTCTACGAGCAGTACTTC. Residues: CAISALLGTGEIVERFYEQYF.

The rearrangement joins TRBV6-1 to TRBJ1-6, with D possibly being TRBD1 (6 bases). The CDR3 consists of 22 residues. V lost 2 bases to trimming and J lost 1 base, with 27 bases between them. Germline V gene lookup returns CDR1 MNHNS and CDR2 SASEGT. The CDR3 DNA reads as TGTGCCAGCAGTGAAAGGGGTACAGGGTCAGAAGCGTGGCGGTCCTATAATTCACCCCTCCACTTT. Translation gives CASSERGTGSEAWRSYNSPLHF.

The rearrangement links TRBV7-2 to TRBJ1-2; possible D gene TRBD1, 5 bases. Germline CDR1 is SGHTA and CDR2 is FQGNSA. This CDR3 is built from 14 residues. V was trimmed by 5 bases and J by 4 bases, leaving 14 bases between them. CDR3 residues: CASSQPQVPYGYTF. As DNA, the CDR3 is TGTGCCAGCAGCCAACCACAGGTCCCCTATGGCTACACCTTC.

The chain employs TRBV7-9 and TRBJ2-1, with D possibly being TRBD2 (6 bases). Trimming removed 6 bases at V and 9 bases at J, with 9 bases between. The CDR3 sequence is 11 residues long. Germline V gives CDR1 SEHNR, CDR2 FQNEAQ (reference sequence). This chain's CDR3 is CASSSGSEQFF. In DNA, the CDR3 is TGTGCCAGCAGTTCCGGGAGTGAGCAGTTCTTC.

This chain joins TRBV3-1 (or the pseudogene TRBV3-2) and TRBJ2-5; 9 nucleotides agree with TRBD1. The germline V gene encodes CDR1 LGHDT and CDR2 YNNKEL (reference sequence). Trimming cost V 5 bases and J 6 bases; bases outside gene matches: 7. The CDR3 sequence is 14 residues long. CDR3 nucleotides: TGTGCCAGCAGCTTTGAGGGACAGGGTCAGACCCAGTACTTC. As protein: CASSFEGQGQTQYF.

The rearrangement joins TRBV19 to TRBJ1-5; D might be TRBD1 (6 bases). CDR3 length: 15 residues. V was cut by 9 bases and J by 4 bases, with 19 bases left in between. The germline CDR1 and CDR2 sequences are LNHDA and SQIVND (reference sequence). This chain's CDR3 is CASHQGYEMNQPQHF. Written as DNA, the CDR3 is TGTGCCAGCCATCAGGGGTATGAGATGAATCAGCCCCAGCATTTT.

The gene calls are TRBV7-8 and TRBJ2-2, with a possible D match to TRBD1 (5 bases). The germline CDR1 and CDR2 sequences are SGHVS and FQNEAQ. V shed 0 bases and J shed 5 bases, with 13 bases lying between them. The CDR3 runs to 16 residues. This chain's CDR3 is CASSLAQVLGTGELFF. In DNA form, the CDR3 reads TGTGCCAGCAGCTTAGCACAGGTTCTGGGAACCGGGGAGCTGTTTTTT.

The chain has TRBV5-1 and TRBJ2-1; possible D gene TRBD2, 5 bases. The CDR3 sequence is 13 residues long. V lost 5 bases to trimming and J lost 4 bases, with 10 bases between them. CDR1 and CDR2 (germline): SGHRS, YFSETQ. The CDR3 coding sequence is TGCGCCAGCAGAACTGGCGGGTACAATGAGCAGTTCTTC. Its protein is CASRTGGYNEQFF.

The table lists this clone with a few counts. V is TRBV7-8 and J is TRBJ1-5, with D tentatively TRBD1 (5 bases). Trimming pared 1 base from V and 2 bases from J, leaving 27 bases between. CDR1 and CDR2 from the germline V gene are SGHVS and FQNEAQ. The CDR3 spans 21 residues. The CDR3 DNA follows: TGTGCCAGCAGCTTAGGGTCTCTTGCGGGGGGAATTCTTCGGGGCAATCAGCCCCAGCATTTT. Translated: CASSLGSLAGGILRGNQPQHF.

The rearrangement uses TRBV25-1 and TRBJ2-2, with D possibly matching TRBD1 (6 bases). V shed 5 bases and J shed 0 bases, with 19 bases lying between them. CDR1 and CDR2 from the germline V gene are MGHDK and SYGVNS. This CDR3 spans 18 amino acids. The CDR3 is CASSPTVWRTANTGELFF. CDR3 DNA sequence: TGTGCCAGCAGTCCTACCGTGTGGAGGACAGCGAACACCGGGGAGCTGTTTTTT. The whole variable domain, filled in from reference TRBV25-1 and TRBJ2-2, reads EADIYQTPRYLVIGTGKKITLECSQTMGHDKMYWYQQDPGMELHLIHYSYGVNSTEKGDLSSESTVSRIRTEHFPLTLESARPSHTSQYLCASSPTVWRTANTGELFFGEGSRLTVL.

The chain joins TRBV2 to TRBJ2-3, with 10 nucleotides matching TRBD1. CDR1 and CDR2 (germline): SNHLY, FYNNEI. Trimming took 5 bases from V and 4 from J; bases not matched to a gene: 3. CDR3 length equals 14 residues. The CDR3 sequence: CASSRDRGSDTQYF. The DNA of the CDR3 is TGTGCCAGCAGTCGGGACAGGGGTTCAGATACGCAGTATTTT. The whole variable domain, remainder taken from reference TRBV2 and TRBJ2-3, is EPEVTQTPSHQVTQMGQEVILRCVPISNHLYFYWYRQILGQKVEFLVSFYNNEISEKSEIFDDQFSVERPDGSNFTLKIRSTKLEDSAMYFCASSRDRGSDTQYFGPGTRLTVL.